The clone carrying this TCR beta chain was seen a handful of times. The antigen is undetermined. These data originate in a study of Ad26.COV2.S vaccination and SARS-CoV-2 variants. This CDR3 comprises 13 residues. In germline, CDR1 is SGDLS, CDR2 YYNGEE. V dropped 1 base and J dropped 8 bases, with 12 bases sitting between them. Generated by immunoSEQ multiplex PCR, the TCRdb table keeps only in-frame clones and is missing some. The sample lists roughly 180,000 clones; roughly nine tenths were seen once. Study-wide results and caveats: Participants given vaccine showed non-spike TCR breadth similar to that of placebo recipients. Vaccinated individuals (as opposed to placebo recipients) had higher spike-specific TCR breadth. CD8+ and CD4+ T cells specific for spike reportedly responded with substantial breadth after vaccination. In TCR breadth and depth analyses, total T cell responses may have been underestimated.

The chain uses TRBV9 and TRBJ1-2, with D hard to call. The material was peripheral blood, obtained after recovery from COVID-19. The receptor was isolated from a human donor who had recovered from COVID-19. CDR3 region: CASSVSSEAGYTF. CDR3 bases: TGTGCCAGCAGCGTAAGCTCGGAGGCGGGCTACACCTTC.